This T cell receptor (beta chain) was sequenced for a study of CXCR3-negative and CXCR3-positive naive CD8 T cells. Study conclusions and caveats: Naive cells that were CXCR3-positive had more hydrophobic TRB CDR3s (compared with CXCR3-negative naive cells). Comparison of naive CXCR3-negative and CXCR3-positive cells revealed similar TRBV-TRBJ usage, while memory cells differed. Freshly isolated PBMCs were used in most assays, given partial CXCR3 loss after freezing. Sequencing showed both naive subsets with comparably high diversity, and memory CD8+ cells much lower.

Among CD8+ T cells, naive ones were CD45RO-CCR7+CD27+CD95-. As to this clonotype: Its cognate antigen is unknown.

The TRB libraries of cDNA were built by UMI-labeled 5' RACE. TCRdb reprocessed the 5' RACE reads and stores each CDR3 protein as one record, lacking DNA. In total, the table holds about 3,000 distinct CDR3 sequences. The CDR3 spans 14 residues. In germline, CDR1 is SQVTM, CDR2 ANQGSEA. Sequencing was performed on naive CXCR3+ CD8+ T cells from blood. Subset described: CD45RO-CCR7+CD27+CD95- naive CD8+ T cells expressing CXCR3 (TNR3+). This sequence was found in a human donor in good health. Some clones in this sample may be carry-over from other donors' samples. The genes are TRBV29-1 and TRBJ2-1; there is no DNA to check the TCRdb D call of TRBD1. The CDR3 region is CSVELGRADNEQFF.